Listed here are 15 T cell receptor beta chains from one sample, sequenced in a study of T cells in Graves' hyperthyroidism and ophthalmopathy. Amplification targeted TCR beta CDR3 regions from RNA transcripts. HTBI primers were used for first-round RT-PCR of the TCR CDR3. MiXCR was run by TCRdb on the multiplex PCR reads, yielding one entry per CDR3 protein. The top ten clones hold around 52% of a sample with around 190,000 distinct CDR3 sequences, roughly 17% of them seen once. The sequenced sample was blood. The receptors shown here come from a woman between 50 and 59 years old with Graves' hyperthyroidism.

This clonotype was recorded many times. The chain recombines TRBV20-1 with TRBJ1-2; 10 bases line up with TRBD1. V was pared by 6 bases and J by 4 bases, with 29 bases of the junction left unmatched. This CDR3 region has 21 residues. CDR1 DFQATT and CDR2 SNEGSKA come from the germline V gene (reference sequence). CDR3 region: CSAIVRPSAAGTGVGTYGYTF. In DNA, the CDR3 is TGCAGTGCGATTGTACGACCTAGCGCGGCCGGGACAGGGGTAGGGACCTATGGCTACACCTTC.

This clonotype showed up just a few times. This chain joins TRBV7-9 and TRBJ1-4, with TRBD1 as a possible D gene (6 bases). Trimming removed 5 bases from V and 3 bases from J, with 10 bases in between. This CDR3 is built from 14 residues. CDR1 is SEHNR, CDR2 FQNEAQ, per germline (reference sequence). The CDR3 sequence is CASSQTGSNEKLFF. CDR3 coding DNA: TGTGCCAGCAGCCAGACAGGTTCTAATGAAAAACTGTTTTTT.

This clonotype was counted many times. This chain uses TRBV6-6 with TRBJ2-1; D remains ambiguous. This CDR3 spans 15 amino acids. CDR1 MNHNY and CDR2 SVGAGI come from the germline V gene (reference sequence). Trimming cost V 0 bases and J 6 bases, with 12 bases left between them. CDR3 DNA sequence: TGTGCCAGCAGTTACTCCCTCGGCGGACGCAATGAGCAGTTCTTC. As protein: CASSYSLGGRNEQFF.

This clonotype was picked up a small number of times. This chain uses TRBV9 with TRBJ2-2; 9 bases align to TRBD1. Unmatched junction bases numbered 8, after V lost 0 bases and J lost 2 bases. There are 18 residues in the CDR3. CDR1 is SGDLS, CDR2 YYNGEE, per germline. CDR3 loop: CASSVVGTGGVNTGELFF. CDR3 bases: TGTGCCAGCAGCGTAGTGGGAACAGGGGGCGTAAACACCGGGGAGCTGTTTTTT.

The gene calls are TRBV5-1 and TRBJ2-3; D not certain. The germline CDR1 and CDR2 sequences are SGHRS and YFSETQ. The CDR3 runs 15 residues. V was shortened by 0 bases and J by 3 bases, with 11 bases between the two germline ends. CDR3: CASSLGPIGTDTQYF. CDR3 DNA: TGCGCCAGCAGCTTGGGCCCAATTGGAACAGATACGCAGTATTTT.

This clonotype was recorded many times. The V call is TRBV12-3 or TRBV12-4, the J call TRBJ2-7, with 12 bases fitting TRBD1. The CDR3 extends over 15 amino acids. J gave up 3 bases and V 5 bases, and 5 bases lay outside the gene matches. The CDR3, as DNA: TGTGCCAGCAGTCTACGGGACAGGGGGCACTACGAGCAGTACTTC. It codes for CASSLRDRGHYEQYF.

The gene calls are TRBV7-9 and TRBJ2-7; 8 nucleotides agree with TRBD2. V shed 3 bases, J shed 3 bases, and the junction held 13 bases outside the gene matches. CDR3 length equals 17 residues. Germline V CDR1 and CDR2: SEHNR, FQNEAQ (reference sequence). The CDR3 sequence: CASSFPPTSGMFYEQYF. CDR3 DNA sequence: TGTGCCAGCAGCTTCCCCCCAACTAGCGGAATGTTCTACGAGCAGTACTTC.

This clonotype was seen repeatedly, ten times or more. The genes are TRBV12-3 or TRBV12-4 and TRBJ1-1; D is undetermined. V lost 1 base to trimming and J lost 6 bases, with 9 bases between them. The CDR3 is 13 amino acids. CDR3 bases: TGTGCCAGCAGTTTAGAAGGTTACGCTGAAGCTTTCTTT. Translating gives CASSLEGYAEAFF.

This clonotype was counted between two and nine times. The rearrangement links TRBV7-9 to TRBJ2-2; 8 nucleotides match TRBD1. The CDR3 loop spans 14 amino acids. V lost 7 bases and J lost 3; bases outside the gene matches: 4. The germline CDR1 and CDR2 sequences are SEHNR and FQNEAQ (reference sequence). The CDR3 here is CASTETGDTGELFF. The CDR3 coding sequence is TGTGCCAGCACCGAGACAGGGGACACCGGGGAGCTGTTTTTT.

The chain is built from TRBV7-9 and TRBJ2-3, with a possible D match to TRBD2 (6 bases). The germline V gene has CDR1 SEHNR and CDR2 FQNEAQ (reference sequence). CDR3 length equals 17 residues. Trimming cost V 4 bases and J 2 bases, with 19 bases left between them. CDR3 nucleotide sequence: TGTGCCAGCAGCTCGCCGCCGCTAGCGAGGAACACAGATACGCAGTATTTT. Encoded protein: CASSSPPLARNTDTQYF.

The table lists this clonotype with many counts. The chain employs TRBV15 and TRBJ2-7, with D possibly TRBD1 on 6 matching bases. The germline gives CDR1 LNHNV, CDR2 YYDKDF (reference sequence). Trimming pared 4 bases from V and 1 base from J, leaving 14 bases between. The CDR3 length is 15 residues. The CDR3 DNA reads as TGTGCCACCAGCAAAAAACAGGGCCCGTCCTACGAGCAGTACTTC. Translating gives CATSKKQGPSYEQYF.

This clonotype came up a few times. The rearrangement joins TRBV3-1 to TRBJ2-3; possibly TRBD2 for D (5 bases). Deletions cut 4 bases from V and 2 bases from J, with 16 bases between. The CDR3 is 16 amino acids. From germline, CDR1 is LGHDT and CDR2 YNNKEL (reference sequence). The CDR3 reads CASSRTLARVTDTQYF. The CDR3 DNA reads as TGTGCCAGCAGCCGTACCCTAGCACGGGTCACAGATACGCAGTATTTT.

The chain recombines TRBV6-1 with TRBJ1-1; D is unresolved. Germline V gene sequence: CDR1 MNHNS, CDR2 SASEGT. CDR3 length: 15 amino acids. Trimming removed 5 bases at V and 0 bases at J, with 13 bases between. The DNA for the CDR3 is TGTGCCAGCAGTTGGGATCGAACAGTGAACACTGAAGCTTTCTTT. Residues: CASSWDRTVNTEAFF.

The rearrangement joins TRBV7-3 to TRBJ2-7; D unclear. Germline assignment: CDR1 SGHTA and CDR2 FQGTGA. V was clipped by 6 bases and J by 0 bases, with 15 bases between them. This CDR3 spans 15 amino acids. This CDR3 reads CASSETAMSSYEQYF. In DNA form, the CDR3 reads TGTGCCAGCAGTGAAACAGCAATGAGCTCCTACGAGCAGTACTTC.

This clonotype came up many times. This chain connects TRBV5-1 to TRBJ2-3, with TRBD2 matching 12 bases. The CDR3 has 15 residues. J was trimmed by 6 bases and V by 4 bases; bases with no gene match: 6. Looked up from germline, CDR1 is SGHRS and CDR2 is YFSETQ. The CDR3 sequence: CASSRTSGDGDTQYF. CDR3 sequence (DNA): TGCGCCAGCAGCCGGACTAGCGGGGACGGGGATACGCAGTATTTT.